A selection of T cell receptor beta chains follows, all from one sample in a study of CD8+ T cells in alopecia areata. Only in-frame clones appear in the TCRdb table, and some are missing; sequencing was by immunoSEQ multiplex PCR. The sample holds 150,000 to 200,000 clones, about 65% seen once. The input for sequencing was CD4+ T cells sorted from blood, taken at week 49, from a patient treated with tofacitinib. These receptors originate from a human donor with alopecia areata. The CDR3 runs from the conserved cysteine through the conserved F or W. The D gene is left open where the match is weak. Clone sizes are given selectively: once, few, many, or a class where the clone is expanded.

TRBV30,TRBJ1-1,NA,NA,CAWDRDPGAEAFF,TGTGCCTGGGACCGGGACCCCGGAGCTGAAGCTTTCTTT
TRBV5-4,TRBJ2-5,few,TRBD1,CASSLDRGRQETQYF,TGTGCCAGCAGCTTGGACAGGGGGCGGCAAGAGACCCAGTACTTC
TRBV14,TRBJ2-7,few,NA,CASSQEQPSLGEQYF,TGTGCCAGCAGCCAAGAACAGCCTAGCTTGGGCGAGCAGTACTTC
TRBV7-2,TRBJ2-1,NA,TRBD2,CASSFTSGHYNEQFF,TGTGCCAGCAGCTTCACTAGCGGGCATTACAATGAGCAGTTCTTC
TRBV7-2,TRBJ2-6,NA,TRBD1,CASTSTGTPGANVLTF,TGTGCCAGCACCTCGACAGGGACGCCTGGGGCCAACGTCCTGACTTTC
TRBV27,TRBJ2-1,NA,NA,CASSRLDEQFF,TGTGCCAGCAGTCGACTAGATGAGCAGTTCTTC
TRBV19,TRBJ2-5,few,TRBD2,CASSNLAGAGETQYF,TGTGCCAGTAGTAACCTAGCGGGGGCCGGGGAGACCCAGTACTTC
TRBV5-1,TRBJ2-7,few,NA,CASSNGPGDTYEQYF,TGCGCCAGCAGCAACGGACCCGGGGATACCTACGAGCAGTACTTC
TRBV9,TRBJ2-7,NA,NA,CASSVAPVYEQYF,TGTGCCAGCAGCGTAGCTCCGGTCTACGAGCAGTACTTC
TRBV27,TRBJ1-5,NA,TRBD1,CASSLSGQGSTQPQHF,TGTGCCAGCAGTTTATCGGGACAGGGTTCGACTCAGCCCCAGCATTTT
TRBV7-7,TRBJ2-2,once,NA,CASSLVTSGGELFF,TGTGCCAGCAGCTTAGTTACCTCCGGCGGGGAGCTGTTTTTT
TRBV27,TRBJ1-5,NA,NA,CASSSIMGNQPQHF,TGTGCCAGCAGTTCGATCATGGGCAATCAGCCCCAGCATTTT
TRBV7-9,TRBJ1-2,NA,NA,CASSLSVRGGYTF,TGTGCCAGCAGCTTATCTGTCCGAGGCGGCTACACCTTC
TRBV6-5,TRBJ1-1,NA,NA,CATLPQRGKNTEAFF,TGTGCCACCCTCCCCCAGCGGGGGAAGAACACTGAAGCTTTCTTT
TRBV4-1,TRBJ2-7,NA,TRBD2,CASSQVVAGVSSYEQYF,TGCGCCAGCAGCCAAGTGGTGGCGGGGGTGAGCTCCTACGAGCAGTACTTC
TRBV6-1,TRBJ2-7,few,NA,CASSPTLLTYEQYF,TGTGCCAGCAGTCCGACACTGCTTACCTACGAGCAGTACTTC
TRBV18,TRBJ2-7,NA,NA,CASSPYGSYEQYF,TGTGCCAGCTCACCGTACGGATCCTACGAGCAGTACTTC
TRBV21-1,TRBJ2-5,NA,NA,CASSNRLRQQQETQYF,TGTGCCAGCAGCAACCGGTTGAGGCAGCAACAAGAGACCCAGTACTTC
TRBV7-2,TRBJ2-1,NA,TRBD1,CASSQILRQGLKDEQFF,TGTGCCAGCAGCCAGATCTTGAGACAGGGGTTAAAGGATGAGCAGTTCTTC
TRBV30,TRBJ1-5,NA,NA,CAWSLGGRSNQPQHF,TGTGCCTGGAGCCTCGGAGGACGGAGCAATCAGCCCCAGCATTTT
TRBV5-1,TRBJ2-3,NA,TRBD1,CASSLQGAASTDTQYF,TGCGCCAGCAGCTTACAGGGGGCCGCTAGCACAGATACGCAGTATTTT
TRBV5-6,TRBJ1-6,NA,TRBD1,CASSLGTGDSPLHF,TGTGCCAGCAGCTTGGGGACAGGGGATTCACCCCTCCACTTT
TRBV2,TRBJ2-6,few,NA,CASYPGAGANVLTF,TGTGCCTCATATCCCGGGGCAGGGGCCAACGTCCTGACTTTC
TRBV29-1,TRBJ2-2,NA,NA,CSVAGAGELFF,TGCAGCGTTGCAGGTGCCGGGGAGCTGTTTTTT
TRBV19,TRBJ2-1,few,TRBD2,CASSPLVGLAGGNNEQFF,TGTGCCAGTAGTCCTCTCGTGGGACTAGCGGGGGGGAACAATGAGCAGTTCTTC
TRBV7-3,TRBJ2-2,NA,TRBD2,CASAMAGTRGLFF,TGTGCCAGCGCCATGGCCGGGACTAGGGGACTGTTTTTT
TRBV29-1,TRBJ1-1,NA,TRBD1,CSVLRQGAMNTEAFF,TGCAGCGTTCTTAGACAGGGGGCGATGAACACTGAAGCTTTCTTT
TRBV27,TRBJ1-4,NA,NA,CASSLTYGGKLFF,TGTGCCAGCAGTTTAACGTATGGAGGAAAACTGTTTTTT
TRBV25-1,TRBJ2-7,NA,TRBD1,CASSDRTGVSEQYF,TGTGCCAGCAGTGATCGGACAGGGGTCTCCGAGCAGTACTTC